Presented here are 28 T cell receptor beta chains from one specimen sequenced in a study of Graves' ophthalmopathy and Graves' hyperthyroidism. Transcripts of RNA were the source for amplifying TCR beta CDR3 regions. The first round was an RT-PCR with HTBI primers, and the second round was a multiplex PCR. TCRdb itself ran the multiplex PCR reads through MiXCR, one entry per CDR3 protein. The sample includes around 670,000 distinct CDR3 sequences, 40% seen only once; the top ten take about 40%. The source material was peripheral blood. The receptors stem from an adult man with Graves' ophthalmopathy.

The chain uses TRBV2 and TRBJ2-7; D remains ambiguous. Germline V gene sequence: CDR1 SNHLY, CDR2 FYNNEI. V was trimmed by 6 bases and J by 0 bases, leaving 12 bases between them. CDR3 length equals 14 residues. The CDR3 is CASSILGSSYEQYF. The DNA of the CDR3 is TGTGCCAGCAGCATCTTAGGCAGCTCCTACGAGCAGTACTTC.

This clonotype was seen only a few times. The rearrangement links TRBV16 to TRBJ2-6, with 7 bases fitting TRBD1. CDR1 is KGHSY, CDR2 FQNENV, per germline. The CDR3 totals 20 residues. After removal of 2 bases from V and 4 bases from J, the junction contained 17 bases not matched to a gene. The CDR3 DNA sequence: TGTGCCAGCAGCCAACAAGTAACCAGGACAGGTACACGGGGGGCCAACGTCCTGACTTTC. Translating it yields CASSQQVTRTGTRGANVLTF.

A word on this clonotype: The CDR3 ends on some other residue instead of the conserved phenylalanine or tryptophan, so this is likely a read error. The J gene is TRBJ2-5, the V gene TRBV12-3 or TRBV12-4; possible D gene TRBD1, 6 bases. The CDR3 contains 14 residues. V gave up 0 bases and J gave up 1 base, with 6 bases separating them. CDR3 residues: CASSLARGQETQYI. The CDR3 DNA sequence: TGTGCCAGCAGTTTAGCCAGGGGCCAAGAGACCCAGTACATC.

In this sample, this clonotype turned up a few times. This rearrangement joins TRBV5-6 to TRBJ2-7; 7 bases line up with TRBD2. CDR3 length equals 14 residues. Germline V lookup: CDR1 SGHDT, CDR2 YYEEEE. V was pared by 6 bases and J by 2 bases, with 8 bases of the junction left unmatched. The CDR3 loop reads CASTSAGTTYEQYF. The DNA of the CDR3 is TGTGCCAGCACCTCAGCCGGGACTACCTACGAGCAGTACTTC.

The chain is built from TRBV20-1 and TRBJ1-1, with TRBD1 identical over 7 bases. V shed 4 bases, J shed 4 bases, and the junction held 6 bases outside the gene matches. CDR1 and CDR2 from the germline V gene are DFQATT and SNEGSKA (reference sequence). This CDR3 contains 13 residues. CDR3 nucleotides: TGCAGTGCTACCAGGGGGAGGATCACTGAAGCTTTCTTT. Translating gives CSATRGRITEAFF.

The V gene is TRBV19, the J gene TRBJ1-1; D is unclear. This CDR3 region has 14 residues. Deletions cut 5 bases from V and 1 base from J, with 11 bases between. Per germline, CDR1 LNHDA and CDR2 SQIVND (reference sequence). CDR3 in DNA: TGTGCCAGTAGTGCGGGGATTAAGAACACTGAAGCTTTCTTT. This encodes CASSAGIKNTEAFF.

The V gene is TRBV15, the J gene TRBJ1-2; TRBD1 agrees at 9 bases. The germline gives CDR1 LNHNV, CDR2 YYDKDF (reference sequence). Trimming took 3 bases from V and 4 from J; bases not matched to a gene: 9. This CDR3 region has 16 residues. The CDR3 nucleotides are TGTGCCACCAGCAGCCAATCCGGGGGACAGGGCTATGGCTACACCTTC. This encodes CATSSQSGGQGYGYTF. The whole variable domain, remainder taken from reference TRBV15 and TRBJ1-2, is DAMVIQNPRYQVTQFGKPVTLSCSQTLNHNVMYWYQQKSSQAPKLLFHYYDKDFNNEADTPDNFQSRRPNTSFCFLDIRSPGLGDTAMYLCATSSQSGGQGYGYTFGSGTRLTVV.

This clonotype was found a few times. V is TRBV5-4 and J is TRBJ1-1, with 10 bases aligning to TRBD1. Germline V gene sequence: CDR1 SGHNT, CDR2 YYREEE (reference sequence). The V and J ends lost 4 bases and 3 bases, in that order; junction bases with no gene match: 12. This CDR3 comprises 17 residues. CDR3 sequence: CASSPGGRTGGDTEAFF. The CDR3 DNA reads as TGTGCCAGCAGCCCCGGTGGTCGGACAGGGGGGGACACTGAAGCTTTCTTT.

J is TRBJ2-5 and V is TRBV29-1, with 10 bases identical to TRBD2. CDR3 size: 12 residues. Germline CDR1 is SQVTM and CDR2 is ANQGSEA. The junction had 1 base not matched to a gene; V was cut back by 2 bases and J by 7 bases. DNA of the CDR3: TGCAGCGTTGAACTAGCGGGAGCGACCCAGTACTTC. Its translation is CSVELAGATQYF.

On this clonotype: One end of the junction varies from germline; a read error may be responsible. CDR3 nucleotide sequence: TGTGCCAGCAGTTTATCTTACCCAGGGATTGATCAGCCCCAGCATTTT. Translation gives CASSLSYPGIDQPQHF. The gene calls are TRBV24-1 and TRBJ1-5; D may be TRBD1 (5 bases). CDR1 is KGHDR and CDR2 is SFDVKD in the germline V gene. The CDR3 has 16 residues.

This rearrangement joins TRBV10-3 to TRBJ2-5; D perhaps matches TRBD2 (6 bases). With 5 bases removed from V and 2 bases from J, the gap between germline ends came to 9 bases. The CDR3 consists of 13 residues. Germline values: CDR1 ENHRY, CDR2 SYGVKD. The CDR3 DNA follows: TGTGCCATCAGTCGGGAGCGGCAAGAGACCCAGTACTTC. It encodes CAISRERQETQYF.

The chain uses TRBV14 and TRBJ1-1; unclear D gene. This CDR3 is 13 amino acids long. The V end was cut by 2 bases, the J end by 4 bases, with 8 bases between. The germline gives CDR1 SGHDN, CDR2 FVKESK. The CDR3, as DNA: TGTGCCAGCAGCCAAACGACACTCACTGAAGCTTTCTTT. Protein product: CASSQTTLTEAFF.

This clonotype came up many times. CDR3 protein: CASSLALGPQHF. In DNA, the CDR3 is TGTGCCAGCAGCCTGGCACTCGGGCCCCAGCATTTT. The chain couples TRBV7-2 to TRBJ1-5; D gene unclear. This CDR3 is built from 12 residues. V was clipped by 5 bases and J by 9 bases, with 11 bases between them. Germline CDR1 SGHTA, CDR2 FQGNSA. Full variable domain (rest looked up from reference TRBV7-2 and TRBJ1-5): GAGVSQSPSNKVTEKGKDVELRCDPISGHTALYWYRQSLGQGLEFLIYFQGNSAPDKSGLPSDRFSAERTGGSVSTLTIQRTQQEDSAVYLCASSLALGPQHFGDGTRLSIL.

The chain is built from TRBV4-1 and TRBJ1-1; 7 positions match TRBD1. This CDR3 is 12 amino acids long. Looked up from germline, CDR1 is MGHRA and CDR2 is YSYEKL. The J segment lost 4 bases and the V segment lost 6 bases, leaving 2 bases of the junction unmatched. As DNA, the CDR3 is TGCGCCAGCAGACACAGGGGCACTGAAGCTTTCTTT. This codes for CASRHRGTEAFF.

The chain links TRBV15 to TRBJ1-2; D unresolved. The CDR3 runs 14 residues. Germline V gene data show CDR1 as LNHNV and CDR2 as YYDKDF (reference sequence). Trimming pared 3 bases from V and 2 bases from J, leaving 10 bases between. The CDR3 reads CATSSEQLNYGYTF. In DNA form, the CDR3 reads TGTGCCACCAGCAGTGAGCAGCTCAACTATGGCTACACCTTC.

A note on this clonotype: Being one base from a much bigger clone, this may be a read error. This chain connects TRBV19 to TRBJ2-2; the D gene is possibly TRBD2 (5 bases). CDR1 and CDR2 from the germline V gene are LNHDA and SQIVND (reference sequence). This CDR3 has 15 residues. The CDR3 protein is CASSPPGIRTGKLFF. The DNA of the CDR3 is TGTGCCAGCAGCCCTCCGGGGATTCGGACCGGGAAGCTGTTTTTT.

The V gene is TRBV19, the J gene TRBJ1-6; no reliable D call. Germline V gene lookup returns CDR1 LNHDA and CDR2 SQIVND (reference sequence). The CDR3 contains 13 residues. The V and J ends lost 4 bases and 4 bases respectively, with 5 bases between them. The DNA for the CDR3 is TGTGCCAGTAGTAGGGGTTATAATTCACCCCTCCACTTT. It translates to CASSRGYNSPLHF.

This chain connects TRBV5-6 to TRBJ2-7; the match to TRBD2 covers 7 bases. CDR1 SGHDT and CDR2 YYEEEE come from the germline V gene. The V segment lost 4 bases and the J segment 6 bases; nucleotides outside the gene matches: 10. CDR3 size: 14 residues. This CDR3 is CASSADLGGSEQYF. The DNA for the CDR3 is TGTGCCAGCAGCGCAGACCTCGGGGGGAGCGAGCAGTACTTC.

V and J are TRBV10-2 and TRBJ1-4; 10 bases are a match to TRBD1. The junction had 7 bases not matched to a gene; V was cut back by 7 bases and J by 8 bases. The CDR3 length is 14 residues. Germline V gene sequence: CDR1 WSHSY, CDR2 SAAADI. The CDR3 bases are TGCGCCAGCACAAGGACAGGGGGTCGGGAAAAACTGTTTTTT. Translated, it gives CASTRTGGREKLFF.

The chain joins TRBV4-3 to TRBJ1-1; 7 bases agree with TRBD1. V shed 2 bases, J shed 6 bases, and the junction held 6 bases outside the gene matches. Germline CDR1 and CDR2: LGHNA and YSLEER. The CDR3 has 14 residues. In nucleotides, the CDR3 is TGCGCCAGCAGCCAAACAGGGGAAAGGGCTGAAGCTTTCTTT. Translated, it gives CASSQTGERAEAFF.

In this sample, this clonotype turned up a few times. The rearrangement joins TRBV10-2 to TRBJ2-7, with 8 bases matching TRBD1. Per the germline V gene, CDR1 is WSHSY and CDR2 is SAAADI. Germline trimming cut 4 bases from V and 7 bases from J; bases unmatched to any gene: 12. This CDR3 is 15 amino acids long. CDR3 in DNA: TGCGCCAGCAGTGTAGAGACAGGGGATTACAATGAGCAGTACTTC. This codes for CASSVETGDYNEQYF.

The sample holds many counts of this clonotype. The chain is built from TRBV7-2 and TRBJ2-5, with D maybe TRBD1 (5 bases). Deletions cut 5 bases from V and 9 bases from J, with 13 bases between. The CDR3 is made up of 12 amino acids. Per germline, CDR1 SGHTA and CDR2 FQGNSA. The CDR3 DNA is TGTGCCAGCAGCATCCCACAAGGGGCCCAGTACTTC. Amino acid sequence: CASSIPQGAQYF.

This sequence joins TRBV19 and TRBJ1-5; weak D call: TRBD1 (6 bases). The CDR3 runs 14 residues. Trimming cost V 3 bases and J 6 bases, with 12 bases left between them. In germline, CDR1 is LNHDA, CDR2 SQIVND (reference sequence). The CDR3 loop is CASSIRRGVQPQHF. CDR3 bases: TGTGCCAGTAGTATTAGAAGGGGGGTTCAGCCCCAGCATTTT.

Notes on this clonotype: A much larger clone sits a single nucleotide away, making a read error possible. This chain connects TRBV29-1 to TRBJ1-1, with TRBD1 identical over 7 bases. Per the germline V gene, CDR1 is SQVTM and CDR2 is ANQGSEA. This CDR3 spans 13 amino acids. CDR3 in DNA: TGCAGTGCTAGAGGGACAGTGAGCACTGAAGCTTTCTTT. This sequence encodes CSARGTVSTEAFF. The full variable domain, completed using reference TRBV29-1 and TRBJ1-1, is SAVISQKPSRDICQRGTSLTIQCQVDSQVTMMFWYRQQPGQSLTLIATANQGSEATYESGFVIDKFPISRPNLTFSTLTVSNMSPEDSSIYLCSARGTVSTEAFFGQGTRLTVV.

This rearrangement joins TRBV2 to TRBJ2-5, with TRBD2 as a possible D gene (5 bases). Germline V gene sequence: CDR1 SNHLY, CDR2 FYNNEI. V dropped 6 bases and J dropped 1 base, with 9 bases sitting between them. The CDR3 is 13 amino acids. The CDR3 DNA sequence: TGTGCCAGCAGGAAGGACTCCCAAGAGACCCAGTACTTC. Protein: CASRKDSQETQYF.

This clonotype came up a few times. This chain links TRBV20-1 with TRBJ1-5; D might be TRBD1 (5 bases). Germline values: CDR1 DFQATT, CDR2 SNEGSKA (reference sequence). Trimming left V 5 bases short and J 0 bases short, with 14 bases between. The CDR3 contains 15 residues. CDR3 loop: CSAPGLTHSNQPQHF. CDR3 bases: TGCAGTGCTCCGGGGCTAACCCATAGCAATCAGCCCCAGCATTTT.

The rearrangement uses TRBV29-1 and TRBJ1-2, with D possibly TRBD1 on 5 matching bases. Deletions cut 7 bases from V and 4 bases from J, with 16 bases between. This CDR3 comprises 13 residues. Germline loops: CDR1 SQVTM, CDR2 ANQGSEA. CDR3 DNA: TGCAGCGGATGCGACAGTAGCTTCTATGGCTACACCTTC. Its protein is CSGCDSSFYGYTF. Based on the CDR3 plus reference TRBV29-1 and TRBJ1-2, the full variable domain is SAVISQKPSRDICQRGTSLTIQCQVDSQVTMMFWYRQQPGQSLTLIATANQGSEATYESGFVIDKFPISRPNLTFSTLTVSNMSPEDSSIYLCSGCDSSFYGYTFGSGTRLTVV.

The V and J genes are TRBV2 and TRBJ2-5; 7 nucleotides agree with TRBD1. CDR1 SNHLY and CDR2 FYNNEI come from the germline V gene. The J segment lost 5 bases and the V segment lost 3 bases, leaving 6 bases of the junction unmatched. The length of the CDR3 is 14 residues. The CDR3 loop reads CASSETGLVETQYF. The CDR3 DNA is TGTGCCAGCAGTGAGACAGGGCTTGTGGAGACCCAGTACTTC.